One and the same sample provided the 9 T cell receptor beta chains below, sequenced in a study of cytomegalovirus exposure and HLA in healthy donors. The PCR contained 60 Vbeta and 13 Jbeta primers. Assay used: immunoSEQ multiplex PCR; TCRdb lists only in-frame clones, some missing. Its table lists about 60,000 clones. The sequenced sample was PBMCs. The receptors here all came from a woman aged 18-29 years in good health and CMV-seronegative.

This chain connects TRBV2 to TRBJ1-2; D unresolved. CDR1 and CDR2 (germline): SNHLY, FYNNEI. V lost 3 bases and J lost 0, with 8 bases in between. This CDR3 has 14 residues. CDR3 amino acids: CASSDRPTNYGYTF. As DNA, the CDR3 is TGTGCCAGCAGTGACAGGCCGACTAACTATGGCTACACCTTC.

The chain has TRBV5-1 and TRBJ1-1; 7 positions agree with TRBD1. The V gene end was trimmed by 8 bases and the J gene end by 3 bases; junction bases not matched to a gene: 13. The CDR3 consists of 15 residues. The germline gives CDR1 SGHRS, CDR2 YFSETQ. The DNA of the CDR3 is TGCGCCAGTTCATTGACAGGGAGGCTGGACACTGAAGCTTTCTTT. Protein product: CASSLTGRLDTEAFF.

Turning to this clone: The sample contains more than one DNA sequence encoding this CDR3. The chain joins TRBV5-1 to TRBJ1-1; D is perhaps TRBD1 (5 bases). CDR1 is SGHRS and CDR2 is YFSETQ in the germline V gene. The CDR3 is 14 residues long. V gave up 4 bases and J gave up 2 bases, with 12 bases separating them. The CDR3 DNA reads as TGCGCCAGCAGCCGTCAAGGGGCAAACACTGAAGCTTTCTTT. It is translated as CASSRQGANTEAFF.

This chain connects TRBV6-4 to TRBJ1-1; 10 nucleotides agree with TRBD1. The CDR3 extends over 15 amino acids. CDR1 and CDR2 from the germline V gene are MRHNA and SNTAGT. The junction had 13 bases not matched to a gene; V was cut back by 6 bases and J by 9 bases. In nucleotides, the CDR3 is TGTGCCAGCAGAGATAGACAGGGGGCGCGGACCAAAGCTTTCTTT. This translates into CASRDRQGARTKAFF.

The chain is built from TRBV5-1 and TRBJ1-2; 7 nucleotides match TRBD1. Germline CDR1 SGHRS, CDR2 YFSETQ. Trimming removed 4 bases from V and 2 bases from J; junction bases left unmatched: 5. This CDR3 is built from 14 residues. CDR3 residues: CASSAGQHNYGYTF. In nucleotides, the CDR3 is TGCGCCAGCAGCGCGGGACAGCACAACTATGGCTACACCTTC.

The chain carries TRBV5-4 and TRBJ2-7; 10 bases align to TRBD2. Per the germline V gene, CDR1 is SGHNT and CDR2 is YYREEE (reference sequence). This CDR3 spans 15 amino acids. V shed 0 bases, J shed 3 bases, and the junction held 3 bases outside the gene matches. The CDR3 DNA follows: TGTGCCAGCAGCTTGGGAGCTAGCGGGAGCTACGAGCAGTACTTC. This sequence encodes CASSLGASGSYEQYF.

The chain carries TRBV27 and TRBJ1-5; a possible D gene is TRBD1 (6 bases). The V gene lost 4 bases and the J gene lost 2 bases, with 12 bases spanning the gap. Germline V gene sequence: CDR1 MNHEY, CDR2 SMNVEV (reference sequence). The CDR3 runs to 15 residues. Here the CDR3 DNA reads TGTGCCAGCAGTTCCAGGGGTGCGGGCAATCAGCCCCAGCATTTT. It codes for CASSSRGAGNQPQHF.

CDR3 sequence: CASSVGGALHNEQFF. CDR3 nucleotides: TGTGCCAGCAGCGTTGGGGGGGCTCTACACAATGAGCAGTTCTTC. The chain carries TRBV7-2 and TRBJ2-1; D is possibly TRBD2 (7 bases). V lost 5 bases and J 5 bases, leaving 16 bases between the germline ends. This CDR3 region has 15 residues. Germline V lookup: CDR1 SGHTA, CDR2 FQGNSA.

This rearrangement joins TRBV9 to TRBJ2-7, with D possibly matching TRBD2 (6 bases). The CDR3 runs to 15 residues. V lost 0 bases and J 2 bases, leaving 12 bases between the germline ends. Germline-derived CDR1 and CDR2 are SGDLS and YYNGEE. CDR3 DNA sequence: TGTGCCAGCAGCGTAGATGCGGGAAAGGCCTACGAGCAGTACTTC. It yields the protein CASSVDAGKAYEQYF.